Below, one T cell receptor beta chain is given with its context. Its specificity is not known. The germline V gene encodes CDR1 SNHLY and CDR2 FYNNEI. The V gene end was trimmed by 3 bases and the J gene end by 7 bases; junction bases not matched to a gene: 17. The CDR3 sequence is 18 residues long. Assay used: immunoSEQ multiplex PCR; TCRdb lists only in-frame clones, some missing. The sample holds over 90,000 clones; roughly 90% are singletons and the top ten take 0.5%. This entry is derived from a study of graft-versus-host responses after intestinal transplantation. Study information: Recipients had multivisceral, liver-intestinal, or isolated intestinal transplants. Tacrolimus plus steroids were given to all recipients for two to three years, preceded by anti-thymocyte globulin induction.

Findings and limits, study-wide: The presence of high graft-versus-host to host-versus-graft clonal ratios in allografts characterized patients with graft-donor T cell macrochimerism. Recipient-marrow GvH clones were detected, some having first appeared in ileum or blood.

Sequenced material: unstimulated CD8+ T cells sorted from spleen or lymph node cells, taken before intestinal transplant. The receptor's source is a human donor who received an intestinal transplant. The rearrangement uses TRBV2 and TRBJ2-1, with 8 bases that match TRBD2. The CDR3 spells CASSDDKREGLFMNEQFF. CDR3 DNA: TGTGCCAGCAGTGATGATAAACGGGAGGGCCTCTTTATGAATGAGCAGTTCTTC.